Listed below are T cell receptor beta chains from one sample, sequenced in a study of metastatic and nonmetastatic thyroid tumors. Using MiXCR, TCRdb re-called clones from the PCR reads. Among roughly 40,000 clones, roughly a sixth were seen once, and the ten largest hold around 9.9%. The specimen sequenced was tumor tissue. The receptors here all came from a female donor with papillary thyroid cancer or a benign thyroid nodule (not recorded which). Some clones in this sample may be carry-over from other donors' samples. Both conserved end residues are part of each CDR3. The order of the fields is clone size, V gene, D gene, J gene, CDR3 DNA, CDR3 protein. D genes are given only for firm matches. A clone size is listed for some rows: how often the clone was seen (once, few, many), or a class if it is expanded.

size: many
V: TRBV28
D: -
J: TRBJ1-1
DNA: TGTGCCAGCAGTCTGGGGATTGAAGCTTTCTTT
CDR3: CASSLGIEAFF

size: many
V: TRBV5-1
D: -
J: TRBJ2-3
DNA: TGCGCCAGCAGCGAGGGTTGGTTCACAGATACGCAGTATTTT
CDR3: CASSEGWFTDTQYF

size: -
V: TRBV5-1
D: -
J: TRBJ2-7
DNA: TGCGCCAGCAGCTTGGGGAACGAGCAGTACTTC
CDR3: CASSLGNEQYF

size: many
V: TRBV28
D: -
J: TRBJ1-1
DNA: TGTGCCAGCAGTTTATTACGGCTGGAAGCTTTCTTT
CDR3: CASSLLRLEAFF

size: many
V: TRBV14
D: TRBD2
J: TRBJ2-1
DNA: TGTGCCAGCAGCCAATTAGCGGGAGGCCCCCGGGAGCAGTTCTTC
CDR3: CASSQLAGGPREQFF

size: many
V: TRBV9
D: -
J: TRBJ2-5
DNA: TGTGCCAGCAGCCCACGCGGACAAGAGACCCAGTACTTC
CDR3: CASSPRGQETQYF

size: many
V: TRBV18
D: -
J: TRBJ2-5
DNA: TGTGCCAGCTCACCAATTCAGTCAGAGACCCAGTACTTC
CDR3: CASSPIQSETQYF

size: many
V: TRBV29-1
D: TRBD2
J: TRBJ2-2
DNA: TGCAGCTTTGTTATGGGTTCGGGCGGGAGGGCCGGGGAGCTGTTTTTT
CDR3: CSFVMGSGGRAGELFF

size: many
V: TRBV24-1
D: -
J: TRBJ1-2
DNA: TGTGCCACCAGTGAGAGAGAAGGCTATGGCTACACCTTC
CDR3: CATSEREGYGYTF

size: many
V: TRBV6-2/TRBV6-3
D: -
J: TRBJ2-7
DNA: TGTGCCAGCAGTTACCCTAATTCCGGGAGTCATTACGAGCAGTACTTC
CDR3: CASSYPNSGSHYEQYF

size: many
V: TRBV2
D: -
J: TRBJ2-7
DNA: TGTGCCAGCAGTTCCTCCCGCCCGGGGCCAACCTCTACGCAGTACTTC
CDR3: CASSSSRPGPTSTQYF

size: many
V: TRBV28
D: -
J: TRBJ1-6
DNA: TGTGCCAGCAGTTTGTCCCAGAAATATAATTCACCCCTCCACTTT
CDR3: CASSLSQKYNSPLHF

size: many
V: TRBV5-1
D: -
J: TRBJ1-2
DNA: TGCGCCAGCAGCTCCGAAGGGGGAAACTATGGCTACACCTTC
CDR3: CASSSEGGNYGYTF

size: many
V: TRBV20-1
D: -
J: TRBJ2-2
DNA: TGCAGTGCTAGGAGGAGGGTGAACACCGGGGAGCTGTTTTTT
CDR3: CSARRRVNTGELFF

size: many
V: TRBV10-1
D: TRBD2
J: TRBJ2-7
DNA: TGCGCCAGCAGTGAGTCGGCTAGCGGGAGCTACGAGCAGTACTTC
CDR3: CASSESASGSYEQYF

size: many
V: TRBV4-1
D: -
J: TRBJ1-4
DNA: TGCGCCAGCAGCCCGGACAGCCGATCTGAAAAACTGTTTTTT
CDR3: CASSPDSRSEKLFF

size: -
V: TRBV20-1
D: TRBD2
J: TRBJ2-7
DNA: TGCAGTGCTAGACCTAGGACTAGCGGGGACTCCTACGAGCAGTACTTC
CDR3: CSARPRTSGDSYEQYF

size: few
V: TRBV6-1
D: -
J: TRBJ1-5
DNA: TGTGCCAGCAGCATCGACAGACTCAATCAGCCCCAGCATTTT
CDR3: CASSIDRLNQPQHF

size: few
V: TRBV6-2/TRBV6-3
D: TRBD1
J: TRBJ2-7
DNA: TGTGCCAGCAGTCGACAGGGGGCGAGCTACGAGCAGTACTTT
CDR3: CASSRQGASYEQYF

size: -
V: TRBV20-1
D: -
J: TRBJ1-1
DNA: TGCAGTGCTTCCAGGTCATCTGAAGCTTTCTTT
CDR3: CSASRSSEAFF

size: few
V: TRBV29-1
D: -
J: TRBJ2-2
DNA: TGCAGCGTTACCGGGACACGAACCGGGGAGCTGTTTTTT
CDR3: CSVTGTRTGELFF

size: many
V: TRBV11-2
D: -
J: TRBJ1-2
DNA: TGTGCCAGCAGCGGCCGGGGGACTTCTAACTATGGCTACACCTTC
CDR3: CASSGRGTSNYGYTF

size: many
V: TRBV10-3
D: -
J: TRBJ1-5
DNA: TGTGCCACCACCGCCGGGAGGGACACAGACAATCAGCCCCAGCATTTT
CDR3: CATTAGRDTDNQPQHF

size: -
V: TRBV18
D: -
J: TRBJ2-2
DNA: TGTGCCAGCCCAATCCGGCGGACCGGGGAGCTGTTTTTT
CDR3: CASPIRRTGELFF

size: few
V: TRBV28
D: TRBD1
J: TRBJ2-7
DNA: TGTGTCAGCAGGCGACAGGGGGTCAACTCCTACGATCAGTACTTC
CDR3: CVSRRQGVNSYDQYF

size: many
V: TRBV20-1
D: TRBD2
J: TRBJ2-7
DNA: TGCAGTGCTAACCCGACTAGCGGGATGCCGAACGAGCAGTACTTC
CDR3: CSANPTSGMPNEQYF

size: -
V: TRBV18
D: -
J: TRBJ2-7
DNA: TGTGCCAGCTCTCGAGAGGAAACCTACGAGCAGTACTTC
CDR3: CASSREETYEQYF

size: many
V: TRBV11-2
D: TRBD1
J: TRBJ2-5
DNA: TGTGCCAGCACCGTTGACAGGGACATCAAGACCCAGTACTTC
CDR3: CASTVDRDIKTQYF

size: many
V: TRBV7-2
D: TRBD2
J: TRBJ2-5
DNA: TGTGCCAGCAGGCCGCTAGCGGTAGAGACCCAGTACTTC
CDR3: CASRPLAVETQYF

size: many
V: TRBV24-1
D: -
J: TRBJ2-5
DNA: TGTGCCACCAGTGATTTATTTAAAGAGACCCAGTACTTC
CDR3: CATSDLFKETQYF

size: many
V: TRBV20-1
D: TRBD1
J: TRBJ2-3
DNA: TGCAGTGCTACGGACAGGGATGGGGGTACGCAGTATTTT
CDR3: CSATDRDGGTQYF

size: many
V: TRBV20-1
D: TRBD2
J: TRBJ2-5
DNA: TGCAGTGCCAGGGGCGGGAGGGGAGAGACCCAGTACTTC
CDR3: CSARGGRGETQYF

size: many
V: TRBV20-1
D: TRBD2
J: TRBJ2-7
DNA: TGCAGTGCTACGGGGCGGGGGGGCTACGAGCAGTACTTC
CDR3: CSATGRGGYEQYF

size: many
V: TRBV6-1
D: -
J: TRBJ2-2
DNA: TGTGCCAGCAGCCCGGGGACACAGCTGTTTTTT
CDR3: CASSPGTQLFF

size: many
V: TRBV6-1
D: -
J: TRBJ1-1
DNA: TGTGCCAGCAGCCCCCGTAAAGGACCCATGAACACTGAAGCTTTCTTT
CDR3: CASSPRKGPMNTEAFF

size: many
V: TRBV6-1
D: TRBD1
J: TRBJ2-7
DNA: TGTGCCAGCAGTGGTTCCGGGACAGGGTATATTGGGGAGCAGTACTTC
CDR3: CASSGSGTGYIGEQYF

size: once
V: TRBV4-2
D: TRBD2
J: TRBJ2-2
DNA: TGTGCCAGCAGCCAAGCAACGGCGGGAGGTTACACTGGGGAGCTGTTTTTT
CDR3: CASSQATAGGYTGELFF

size: -
V: TRBV7-9
D: -
J: TRBJ2-2
DNA: TGTGCCAGCAGCCGAACCCTAGGTGCCTGGGAGCTGTTTTTT
CDR3: CASSRTLGAWELFF

size: many
V: TRBV7-8
D: TRBD1
J: TRBJ2-7
DNA: TGTGCCAGCAGCTTAGCGGCGGGACAGGGATACTACGAGCAGTACTTC
CDR3: CASSLAAGQGYYEQYF